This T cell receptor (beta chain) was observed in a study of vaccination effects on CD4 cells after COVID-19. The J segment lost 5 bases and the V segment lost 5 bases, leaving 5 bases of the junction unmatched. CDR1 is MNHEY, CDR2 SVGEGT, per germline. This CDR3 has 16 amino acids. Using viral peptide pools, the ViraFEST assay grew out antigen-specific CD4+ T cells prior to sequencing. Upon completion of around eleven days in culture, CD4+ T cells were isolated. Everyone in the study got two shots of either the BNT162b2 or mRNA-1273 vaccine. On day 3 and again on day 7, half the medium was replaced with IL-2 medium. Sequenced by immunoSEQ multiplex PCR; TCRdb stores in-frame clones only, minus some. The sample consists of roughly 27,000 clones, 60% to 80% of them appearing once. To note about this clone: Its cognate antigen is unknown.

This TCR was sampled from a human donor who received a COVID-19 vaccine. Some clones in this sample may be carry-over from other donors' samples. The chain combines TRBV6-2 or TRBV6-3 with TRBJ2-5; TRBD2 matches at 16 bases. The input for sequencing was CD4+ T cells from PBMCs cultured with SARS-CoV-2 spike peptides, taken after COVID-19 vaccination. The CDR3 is CASSTGTSGGAETQYF. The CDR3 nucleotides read TGTGCCAGCAGTACCGGGACTAGCGGGGGGGCCGAGACCCAGTACTTC.